This section outlines one T cell receptor beta chain sequence together with its context. As yet, its antigen is unknown. The data belong to a study of graft-versus-host responses after intestinal transplantation. Whole-study context: All recipients got anti-thymocyte globulin induction, then tacrolimus and steroids for about 3 years.

V gave up 8 bases and J gave up 0 bases, with 10 bases separating them. CDR1 and CDR2 from the germline V gene are MNHNS and SASEGT. The CDR3 has 13 residues. Produced via immunoSEQ multiplex PCR; TCRdb's table is partial and in-frame only. The table shows approximately 89,000 clones, with 80% to 95% occurring only once. Whole-study results and caveats: Investigators detected GvH clones in recipient marrow, with some emerging earlier in ileum or blood. The study associated peak circulating GvH clone levels with early post-transplant HvG declines.

Sequencing was performed on PBMCs, taken roughly 450 days after intestinal transplant. The V call is TRBV6-1, the J call TRBJ1-2; the D is unclear. The receptor was derived from a human patient who received an intestinal transplant, so some T cells may come from the graft donor. The CDR3 spells CASDSLTNYGYTF. The CDR3 nucleotides read TGTGCCAGCGATAGTCTCACTAACTATGGCTACACCTTC.